This entry features one TCR beta chain sequence. Its antigen remains unidentified. The data are from a study of T cells in tumors after PD-1 blockade. Study details: Some patients also took daily vismodegib 150 mg during anti-PD-1 treatment.

Broader study findings: Blood contained about 42% of the tumor's TCR clonotypes.

Input was about 616 ng to 6,500 ng of genomic DNA from tumor or blood. This CDR3 has 12 amino acids. The V and J ends lost 11 bases and 2 bases respectively, with 12 bases between them. Germline V CDR1 and CDR2: KGHSH, LQKENI. Produced via immunoSEQ multiplex PCR; TCRdb's table is partial and in-frame only. Altogether approximately 46,000 clones are present, roughly three quarters being singletons, with the ten largest covering around 17%. This rearrangement joins TRBV18 to TRBJ1-1; D not resolved. Sequencing used PBMCs, obtained before anti-PD-1 treatment. This receptor was obtained from a human donor with basal cell carcinoma. Here the CDR3 reads CACRSSNTEAFF. The DNA of the CDR3 is TGTGCCTGCCGTAGTTCCAACACTGAAGCTTTCTTT.